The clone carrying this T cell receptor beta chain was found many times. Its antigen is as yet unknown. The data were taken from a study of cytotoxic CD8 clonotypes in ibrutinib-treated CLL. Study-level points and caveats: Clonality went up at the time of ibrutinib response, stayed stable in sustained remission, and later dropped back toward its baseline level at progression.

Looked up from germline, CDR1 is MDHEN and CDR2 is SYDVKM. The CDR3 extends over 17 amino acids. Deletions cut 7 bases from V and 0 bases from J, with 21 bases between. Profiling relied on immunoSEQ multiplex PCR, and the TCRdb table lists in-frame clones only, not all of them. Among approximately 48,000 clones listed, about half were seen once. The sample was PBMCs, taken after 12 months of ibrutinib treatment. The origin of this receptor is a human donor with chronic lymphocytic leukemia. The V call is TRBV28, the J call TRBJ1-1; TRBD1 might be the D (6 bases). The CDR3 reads CASTPWPTGNMNTEAFF. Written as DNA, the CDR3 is TGTGCCAGCACCCCATGGCCGACAGGAAATATGAACACTGAAGCTTTCTTT.